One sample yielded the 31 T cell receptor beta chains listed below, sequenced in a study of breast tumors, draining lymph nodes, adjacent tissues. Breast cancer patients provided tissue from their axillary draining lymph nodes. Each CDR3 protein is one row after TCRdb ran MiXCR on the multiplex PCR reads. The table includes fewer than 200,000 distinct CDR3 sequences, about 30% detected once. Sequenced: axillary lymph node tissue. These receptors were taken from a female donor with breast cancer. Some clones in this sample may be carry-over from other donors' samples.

The CDR3 reads CASSLRALGYNEQFF. The DNA of the CDR3 is TGTGCCAGCAGTTTACGAGCCCTGGGTTACAATGAGCAGTTCTTC. This sequence joins TRBV27 and TRBJ2-1; D uncertain. The CDR3 consists of 15 residues. Trimming stripped 2 bases from V and 4 bases from J, with 12 bases between. Germline assignment: CDR1 MNHEY and CDR2 SMNVEV (reference sequence).

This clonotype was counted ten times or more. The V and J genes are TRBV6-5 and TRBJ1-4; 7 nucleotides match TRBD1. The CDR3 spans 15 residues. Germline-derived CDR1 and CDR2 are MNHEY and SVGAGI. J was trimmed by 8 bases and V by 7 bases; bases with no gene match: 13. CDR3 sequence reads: CASTHAEGAREKLFF. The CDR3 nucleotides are TGTGCCAGCACCCACGCCGAGGGGGCAAGGGAAAAACTGTTTTTT.

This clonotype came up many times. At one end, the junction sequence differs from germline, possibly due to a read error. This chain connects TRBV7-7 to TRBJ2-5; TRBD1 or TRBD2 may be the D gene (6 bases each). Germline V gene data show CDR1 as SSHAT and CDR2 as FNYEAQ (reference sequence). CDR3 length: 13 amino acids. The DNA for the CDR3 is TGTGCTAGCAGTCGGGGGCCAAAAGAGACCCAGTACTTC. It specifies CASSRGPKETQYF.

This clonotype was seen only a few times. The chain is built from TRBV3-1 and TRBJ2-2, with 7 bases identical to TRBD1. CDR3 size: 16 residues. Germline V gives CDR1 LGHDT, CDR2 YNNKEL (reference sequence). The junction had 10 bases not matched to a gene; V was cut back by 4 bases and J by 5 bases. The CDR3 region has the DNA TGTGCCAGCAGCCTCTTCGGACAGGTATCGACCGGGGAGCTGTTTTTT. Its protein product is CASSLFGQVSTGELFF.

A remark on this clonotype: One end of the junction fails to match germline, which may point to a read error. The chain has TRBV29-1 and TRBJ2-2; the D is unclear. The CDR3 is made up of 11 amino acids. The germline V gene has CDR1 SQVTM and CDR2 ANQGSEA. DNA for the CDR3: TGCAGCTTGCGAAACAGCGGGGAGCTGTTTTTT. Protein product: CSLRNSGELFF.

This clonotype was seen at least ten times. CDR3 bases: TGTGCCAGCAGTGTCGCAGATTCCTACGAGCAGTACTTC. It encodes CASSVADSYEQYF. The chain has TRBV6-1 and TRBJ2-7; D not resolved. The V end lost 4 bases, the J end lost 1 base, and 8 bases lay between the germline ends. The CDR3 totals 13 residues. Germline CDR1 reads MNHNS; CDR2 reads SASEGT.

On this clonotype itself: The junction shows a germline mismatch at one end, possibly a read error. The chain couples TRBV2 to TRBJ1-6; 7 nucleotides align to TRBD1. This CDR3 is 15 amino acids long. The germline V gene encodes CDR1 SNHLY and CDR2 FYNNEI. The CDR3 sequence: CASSADREKNSPPHF. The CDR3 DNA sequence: TGTGCCAGCAGTGCCGACAGGGAGAAAAATTCACCCCCCCACTTT.

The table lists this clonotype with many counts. The CDR3 reads CASSPMEGNTIYF. CDR3 sequence (DNA): TGTGCCAGCTCACCGATGGAAGGAAACACCATATATTTT. This rearrangement joins TRBV18 to TRBJ1-3; D gene ambiguous. The germline CDR1 and CDR2 sequences are KGHSH and LQKENI. The CDR3 contains 13 residues. The V and J ends lost 3 bases and 4 bases respectively, with 7 bases between them.

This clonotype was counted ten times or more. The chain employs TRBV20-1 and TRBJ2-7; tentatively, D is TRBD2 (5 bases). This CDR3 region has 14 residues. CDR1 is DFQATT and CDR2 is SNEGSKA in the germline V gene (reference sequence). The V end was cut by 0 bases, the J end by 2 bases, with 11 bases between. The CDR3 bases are TGCAGTGCTAGAGATCGGGAATTCGCCTACGAGCAGTACTTC. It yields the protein CSARDREFAYEQYF.

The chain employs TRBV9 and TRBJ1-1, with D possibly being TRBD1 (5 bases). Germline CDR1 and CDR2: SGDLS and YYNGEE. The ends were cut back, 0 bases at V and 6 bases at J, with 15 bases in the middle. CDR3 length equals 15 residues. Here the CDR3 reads CASSVVYPGRAEAFF. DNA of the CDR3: TGTGCCAGCAGCGTAGTCTACCCAGGGCGCGCTGAAGCTTTCTTT.

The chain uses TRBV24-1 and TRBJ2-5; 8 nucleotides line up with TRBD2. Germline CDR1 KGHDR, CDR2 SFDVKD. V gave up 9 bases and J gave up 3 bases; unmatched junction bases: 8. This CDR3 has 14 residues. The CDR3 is CATEAGGGKETQYF. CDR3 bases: TGTGCCACCGAGGCTGGCGGGGGGAAAGAGACCCAGTACTTC.

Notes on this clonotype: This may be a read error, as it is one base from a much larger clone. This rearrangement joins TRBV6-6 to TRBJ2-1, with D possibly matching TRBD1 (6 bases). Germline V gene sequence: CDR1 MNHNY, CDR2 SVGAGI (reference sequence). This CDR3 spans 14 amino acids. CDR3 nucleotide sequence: TGTGCCACCAGTGCCGGGACACCTTACAATGAGCAGTTCTTC. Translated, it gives CATSAGTPYNEQFF.

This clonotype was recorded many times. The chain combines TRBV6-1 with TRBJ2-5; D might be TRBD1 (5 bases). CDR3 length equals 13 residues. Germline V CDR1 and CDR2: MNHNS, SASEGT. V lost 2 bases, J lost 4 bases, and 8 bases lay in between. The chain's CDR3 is CASSERRGETQYF. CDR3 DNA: TGTGCCAGCAGTGAAAGAAGGGGAGAGACCCAGTACTTC.

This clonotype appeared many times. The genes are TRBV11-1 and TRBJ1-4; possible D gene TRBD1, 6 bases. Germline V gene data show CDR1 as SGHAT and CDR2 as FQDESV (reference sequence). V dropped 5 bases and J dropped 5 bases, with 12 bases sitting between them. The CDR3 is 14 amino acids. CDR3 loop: CASSLDRWNEKLFF. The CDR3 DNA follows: TGTGCCAGCAGCCTCGACAGGTGGAATGAAAAACTGTTTTTT.

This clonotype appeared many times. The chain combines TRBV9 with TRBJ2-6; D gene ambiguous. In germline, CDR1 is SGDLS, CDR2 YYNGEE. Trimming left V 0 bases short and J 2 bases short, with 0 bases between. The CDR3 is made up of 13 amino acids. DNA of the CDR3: TGTGCCAGCAGCGTAGCTGGGGCCAACGTCCTGACTTTC. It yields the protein CASSVAGANVLTF. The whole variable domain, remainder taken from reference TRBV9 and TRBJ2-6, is DSGVTQTPKHLITATGQRVTLRCSPRSGDLSVYWYQQSLDQGLQFLIQYYNGEERAKGNILERFSAQQFPDLHSELNLSSLELGDSALYFCASSVAGANVLTFGAGSRLTVL.

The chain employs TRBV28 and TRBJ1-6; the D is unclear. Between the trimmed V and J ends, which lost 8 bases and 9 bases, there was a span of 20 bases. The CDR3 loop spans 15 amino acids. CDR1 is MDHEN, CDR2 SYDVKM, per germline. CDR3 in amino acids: CASQPSGRAPSPLHF. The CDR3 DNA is TGTGCCAGCCAACCCAGCGGTCGGGCCCCTTCACCCCTCCACTTT.

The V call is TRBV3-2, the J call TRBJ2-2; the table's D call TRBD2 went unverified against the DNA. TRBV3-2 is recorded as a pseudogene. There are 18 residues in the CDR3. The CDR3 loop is CASSQGGAGGRNTGELFF. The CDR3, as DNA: TGTGCCAGCAGCCAAGGAGGAGCGGGGGGGAGGAACACCGGGGAGCTGTTTTTT.

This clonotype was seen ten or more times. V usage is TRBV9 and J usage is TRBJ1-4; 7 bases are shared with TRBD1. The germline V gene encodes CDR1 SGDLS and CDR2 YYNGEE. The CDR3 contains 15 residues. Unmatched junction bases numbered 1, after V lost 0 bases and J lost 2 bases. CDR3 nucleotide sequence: TGTGCCAGCAGCGTAGGAGGGGGCACTAATGAAAAACTGTTTTTT. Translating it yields CASSVGGGTNEKLFF.

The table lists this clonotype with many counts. In nucleotides, the CDR3 is TGCAGTGCTAGAGGGGGAACCCTGGGTTCACCCCTCCACTTT. Amino acids: CSARGGTLGSPLHF. The V call is TRBV20-1, the J call TRBJ1-6; no clear D gene. Germline lookup yields CDR1 DFQATT and CDR2 SNEGSKA (reference sequence). V was cut by 1 base and J by 9 bases, with 13 bases left in between. This CDR3 has 14 residues.

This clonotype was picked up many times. In DNA, the CDR3 is TGTGCCAGCAGCCAGAGACAGGCGGGAATGGCCCAGCATTTT. This gives the protein CASSQRQAGMAQHF. The chain links TRBV12-3 or TRBV12-4 to TRBJ1-5, with D possibly matching TRBD1 (6 bases). The V end was cut by 6 bases, the J end by 11 bases, with 20 bases between. The length of the CDR3 is 14 residues.

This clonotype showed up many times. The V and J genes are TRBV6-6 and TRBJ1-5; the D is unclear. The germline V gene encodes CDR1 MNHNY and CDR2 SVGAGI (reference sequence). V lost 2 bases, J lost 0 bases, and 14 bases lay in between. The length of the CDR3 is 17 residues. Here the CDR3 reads CASSYGQESYSNQPQHF. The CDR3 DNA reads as TGTGCCAGCAGTTACGGGCAGGAAAGTTATAGCAATCAGCCCCAGCATTTT.

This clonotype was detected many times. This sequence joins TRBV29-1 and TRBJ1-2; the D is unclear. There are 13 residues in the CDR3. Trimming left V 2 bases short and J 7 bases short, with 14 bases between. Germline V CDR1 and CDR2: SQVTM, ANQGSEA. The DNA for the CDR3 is TGCAGCGTTGAATCCTTGGGGTCGGGTGGCTACACCTTC. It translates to CSVESLGSGGYTF. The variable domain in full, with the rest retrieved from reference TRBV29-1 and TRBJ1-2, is SAVISQKPSRDICQRGTSLTIQCQVDSQVTMMFWYRQQPGQSLTLIATANQGSEATYESGFVIDKFPISRPNLTFSTLTVSNMSPEDSSIYLCSVESLGSGGYTFGSGTRLTVV.

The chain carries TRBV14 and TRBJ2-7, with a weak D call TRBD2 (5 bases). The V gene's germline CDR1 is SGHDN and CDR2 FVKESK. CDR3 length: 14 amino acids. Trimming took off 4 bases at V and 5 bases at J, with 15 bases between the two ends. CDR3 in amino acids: CASSPWGARNEQYF. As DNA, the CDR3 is TGTGCCAGCAGCCCGTGGGGAGCTCGTAACGAGCAGTACTTC. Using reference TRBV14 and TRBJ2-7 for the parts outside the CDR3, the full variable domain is EAGVTQFPSHSVIEKGQTVTLRCDPISGHDNLYWYRRVMGKEIKFLLHFVKESKQDESGMPNNRFLAERTGGTYSTLKVQPAELEDSGVYFCASSPWGARNEQYFGPGTRLTVT.

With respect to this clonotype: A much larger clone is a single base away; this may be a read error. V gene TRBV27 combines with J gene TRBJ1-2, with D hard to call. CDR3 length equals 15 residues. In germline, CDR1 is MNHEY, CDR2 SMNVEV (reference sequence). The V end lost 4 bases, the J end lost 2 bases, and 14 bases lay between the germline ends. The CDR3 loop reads CASSSYAGLNYGYTF. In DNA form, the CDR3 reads TGTGCCAGCAGTTCATACGCAGGACTAAACTATGGCTACACCTTC.

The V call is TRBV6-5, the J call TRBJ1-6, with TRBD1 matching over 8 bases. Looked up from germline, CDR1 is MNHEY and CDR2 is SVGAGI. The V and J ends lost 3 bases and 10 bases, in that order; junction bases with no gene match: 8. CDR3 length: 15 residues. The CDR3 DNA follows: TGTGCCAGCAGTTATCGAAACAGGGGGAGCTCACCCCTCCACTTT. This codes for CASSYRNRGSSPLHF.

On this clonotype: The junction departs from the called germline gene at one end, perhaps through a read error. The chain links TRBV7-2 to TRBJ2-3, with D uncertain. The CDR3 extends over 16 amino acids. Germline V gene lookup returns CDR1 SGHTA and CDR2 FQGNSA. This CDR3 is CASSSFDGHFTDTQCF. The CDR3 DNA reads TGTGCCAGCAGCTCATTCGACGGTCACTTCACAGATACGCAGTGTTTT.

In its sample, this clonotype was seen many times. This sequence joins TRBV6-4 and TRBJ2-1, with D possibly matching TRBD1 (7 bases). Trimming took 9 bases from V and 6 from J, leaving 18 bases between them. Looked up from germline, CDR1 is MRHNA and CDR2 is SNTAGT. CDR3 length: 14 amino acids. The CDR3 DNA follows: TGTGCCAGAGGGAGACAGGGACTGAGCAATGAGCAGTTCTTC. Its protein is CARGRQGLSNEQFF.

The CDR3 DNA reads as TGTGCCAGCAGCACCACCGACAGGGGGCTGACAGATACGCAGTATTTT. Its translation: CASSTTDRGLTDTQYF. This chain connects TRBV7-9 to TRBJ2-3, with TRBD1 matching over 10 bases. This CDR3 has 16 residues. Germline values: CDR1 SEHNR, CDR2 FQNEAQ (reference sequence). The junction had 8 bases not matched to a gene; V was cut back by 5 bases and J by 3 bases.

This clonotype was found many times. In DNA form, the CDR3 reads TGTGCCAGCAGCTATCAGGGGGCGCATTACGAGCAGTACTTC. It specifies CASSYQGAHYEQYF. This chain links TRBV12-3 or TRBV12-4 with TRBJ2-7; 8 nucleotides align to TRBD1. The CDR3 contains 14 residues. V lost 6 bases and J lost 4; bases outside the gene matches: 8.

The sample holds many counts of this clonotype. The CDR3 DNA is TGTGCCAGCAGTCCCCAAACAGGGGATAATTCACCCCTCCACTTT. It translates to CASSPQTGDNSPLHF. The chain links TRBV28 to TRBJ1-6; TRBD1 matches 7 bases. The CDR3 spans 15 residues. J was trimmed by 5 bases and V by 5 bases; bases with no gene match: 6. Germline V gives CDR1 MDHEN, CDR2 SYDVKM.

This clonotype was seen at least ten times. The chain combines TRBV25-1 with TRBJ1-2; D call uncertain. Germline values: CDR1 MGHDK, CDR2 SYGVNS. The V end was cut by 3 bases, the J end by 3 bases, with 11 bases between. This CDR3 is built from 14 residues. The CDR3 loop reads CASSDSGLYYGYTF. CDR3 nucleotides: TGTGCCAGCAGTGACTCCGGACTCTACTATGGCTACACCTTC.